Listed below are T cell receptor beta chains from one sample, sequenced in a study of radiotherapy plus CTLA-4 blockade in lung cancer. Data came from immunoSEQ multiplex PCR; TCRdb stores just in-frame clones and leaves some out. Altogether roughly 53,000 clones are present, around 85% being singletons, with the ten largest covering under 3.5%. Source: peripheral blood, taken from a patient treated with radiotherapy plus ipilimumab. These receptors were collected from a human donor with non-small cell lung cancer who had a partial response to radiotherapy plus ipilimumab. The CDR3 runs from the conserved cysteine through the conserved F or W. Where a row states a size, it is once, few, many or the class of an expanded clone; other rows omit it.

j_gene: TRBJ2-7
abundance: -
v_gene: TRBV11-2
CDR3aa: CASSTQEGPTYEQYF

j_gene: TRBJ2-3
abundance: -
v_gene: TRBV10-3
CDR3aa: CAISTGTSGGLFTDTQYF

j_gene: TRBJ2-7
abundance: -
v_gene: TRBV27
CDR3aa: CASRTSGLAGGSTYEQYF

j_gene: TRBJ1-1
abundance: -
v_gene: TRBV19
CDR3aa: CASSMGTGTGTEAFF

j_gene: TRBJ2-5
abundance: -
v_gene: TRBV15
CDR3aa: CATSPSTSGTQYF

j_gene: TRBJ1-1
abundance: -
v_gene: TRBV28
CDR3aa: CASSLLIGDTEAFF

j_gene: TRBJ2-7
abundance: -
v_gene: TRBV5-1
CDR3aa: CASSSALGGAYEQYF

j_gene: TRBJ1-2
abundance: once
v_gene: TRBV14
CDR3aa: CASSLGQGRLYGYTF

j_gene: TRBJ1-3
abundance: -
v_gene: TRBV6-1
CDR3aa: CASSEAWAGVSGNTIYF

j_gene: TRBJ2-7
abundance: few
v_gene: TRBV2
CDR3aa: CASARGASGLKFEQYF

j_gene: TRBJ1-6
abundance: -
v_gene: TRBV10-2
CDR3aa: CASSTGSRVNSPLHF

j_gene: TRBJ1-1
abundance: -
v_gene: TRBV28
CDR3aa: CASSLGLGGPNTEAFF

j_gene: TRBJ1-1
abundance: -
v_gene: TRBV9
CDR3aa: CASSVDLGMNTEAFF

j_gene: TRBJ2-7
abundance: -
v_gene: TRBV7-3
CDR3aa: CASSPSGTSGGREQYF

j_gene: TRBJ2-1
abundance: -
v_gene: TRBV9
CDR3aa: CASSPGGNEQFF

j_gene: TRBJ1-5
abundance: -
v_gene: TRBV5-8
CDR3aa: CASSFRLGGQPQHF

j_gene: TRBJ1-1
abundance: -
v_gene: TRBV6-6
CDR3aa: CASSYKGADTEAFF

j_gene: TRBJ1-1
abundance: once
v_gene: TRBV21-1
CDR3aa: CASSTWGRSKTTEAFF

j_gene: TRBJ1-2
abundance: few
v_gene: TRBV19
CDR3aa: CASSTQGNYGYTF

j_gene: TRBJ1-6
abundance: -
v_gene: TRBV6-5
CDR3aa: CASSYSTGGESAPLHF

j_gene: TRBJ2-7
abundance: few
v_gene: TRBV7-9
CDR3aa: CASSSRTSGEQYF

j_gene: TRBJ2-2
abundance: few
v_gene: TRBV19
CDR3aa: CASSARDRDGSGELFF

j_gene: TRBJ2-7
abundance: -
v_gene: TRBV19
CDR3aa: CASSILAGGNYEQYF

j_gene: TRBJ2-1
abundance: -
v_gene: TRBV5-4
CDR3aa: CASRLRGGVFDEQFF

j_gene: TRBJ1-3
abundance: -
v_gene: TRBV7-3
CDR3aa: CASRAGDGNTIYF

j_gene: TRBJ2-7
abundance: -
v_gene: TRBV13
CDR3aa: CASSPGRGGSYEQYF

j_gene: TRBJ1-1
abundance: -
v_gene: TRBV7-3
CDR3aa: CASSRGGQGRTEAFF

j_gene: TRBJ1-1
abundance: -
v_gene: TRBV5-1
CDR3aa: CASSPPGTLNTEAFF

j_gene: TRBJ1-5
abundance: medium-sized
v_gene: TRBV2
CDR3aa: CASSETVTGSQPQHF

j_gene: TRBJ2-7
abundance: -
v_gene: TRBV7-2
CDR3aa: CASSLVLPDRRVEQYF

j_gene: TRBJ2-6
abundance: -
v_gene: TRBV19
CDR3aa: CASSPAGTKSQSRANVLTF

j_gene: TRBJ2-7
abundance: -
v_gene: TRBV7-3
CDR3aa: CASSLSSAGPPYEQYF

j_gene: TRBJ2-7
abundance: once
v_gene: TRBV29-1
CDR3aa: CSVEDYRGDSYEQYF

j_gene: TRBJ2-3
abundance: -
v_gene: TRBV2
CDR3aa: CASSDKSSTDTQYF

j_gene: TRBJ1-2
abundance: -
v_gene: TRBV10-3
CDR3aa: CAISEVQGTGGYTF

j_gene: TRBJ2-2
abundance: few
v_gene: TRBV4-2
CDR3aa: CASSQGGGGQNTGELFF

j_gene: TRBJ2-3
abundance: -
v_gene: TRBV9
CDR3aa: CASSVATGAAHSTDTQYF

j_gene: TRBJ1-2
abundance: once
v_gene: TRBV7-6
CDR3aa: CASSLEAGNYGYTF

j_gene: TRBJ1-2
abundance: few
v_gene: TRBV4-1
CDR3aa: CASSLTKNYGYTF

j_gene: TRBJ1-2
abundance: -
v_gene: TRBV21-1
CDR3aa: CASSKDDSHYGYTF

j_gene: TRBJ2-7
abundance: -
v_gene: TRBV5-4
CDR3aa: CASSLSSGGPYEQYF

j_gene: TRBJ1-3
abundance: -
v_gene: TRBV9
CDR3aa: CASSVGTGNTIYF

j_gene: TRBJ2-7
abundance: -
v_gene: TRBV5-6
CDR3aa: CASSRGQGDEQYF

j_gene: TRBJ2-5
abundance: once
v_gene: TRBV7-7
CDR3aa: CASSLLAGEGETQYF

j_gene: TRBJ1-1
abundance: -
v_gene: TRBV9
CDR3aa: CASSETPQGEAFF

j_gene: TRBJ1-6
abundance: -
v_gene: TRBV4-2
CDR3aa: CASSQELRSNSPLHF

j_gene: TRBJ2-1
abundance: -
v_gene: TRBV5-4
CDR3aa: CASSYVVLGLGYNEQFF

j_gene: TRBJ2-2
abundance: few
v_gene: TRBV7-9
CDR3aa: CASSWGQGYGELFF

j_gene: -
abundance: -
v_gene: TRBV2
CDR3aa: CASSEYRGAGYEQYF

j_gene: TRBJ1-1
abundance: once
v_gene: TRBV16
CDR3aa: CASSQGADGTEAFF

j_gene: TRBJ2-1
abundance: once
v_gene: TRBV5-1
CDR3aa: CASSFVAGKSSYNEQFF

j_gene: TRBJ1-4
abundance: -
v_gene: TRBV5-6
CDR3aa: CASSAGGAGEKLFF

j_gene: TRBJ2-2
abundance: -
v_gene: TRBV9
CDR3aa: CASSAEQDTGELFF

j_gene: TRBJ1-1
abundance: -
v_gene: TRBV7-6
CDR3aa: CASSELTGMNTEAFF

j_gene: TRBJ1-1
abundance: once
v_gene: TRBV7-3
CDR3aa: CASSSRINTEAFF

j_gene: TRBJ2-1
abundance: -
v_gene: TRBV27
CDR3aa: CASILTSPALAEESSYNEQFF

j_gene: TRBJ1-2
abundance: -
v_gene: TRBV19
CDR3aa: CASKKGQGGLGYTF

j_gene: TRBJ2-1
abundance: -
v_gene: TRBV11-3
CDR3aa: CASGREGNEQFF

j_gene: TRBJ2-5
abundance: -
v_gene: TRBV9
CDR3aa: CASSVATHKETQYF